The source of this T cell receptor beta chain is a study of cytomegalovirus exposure and HLA in healthy donors. In the study overall: It was reported in a later analysis that the 90 to 150 validation repertoires used the same platform as the approximately 690 first-cohort repertoires.

In germline, CDR1 is GTSNPN, CDR2 SVGIG (reference sequence). The length of the CDR3 is 12 residues. Trimming took 0 bases from V and 5 from J, leaving 7 bases between them. Whole-study results and caveats: The study designated 150 or so TCR beta chains cytomegalovirus-associated. Among TCR sequences, most were rare, though some public TCRs appeared in many donors.

The donors were part of the validation cohort, which consisted of 120 subjects and was separate from the first cohort of 666 subjects. Produced via immunoSEQ multiplex PCR; TCRdb's table is partial and in-frame only. This sample has approximately 140,000 clones, with around 85% found just once. A note on this clone: Antigen unknown.

The source is a man younger than 35 in good health and CMV-seronegative. The sequencing input was PBMCs. The rearrangement uses TRBV30 and TRBJ2-5; D not resolved. The CDR3 DNA sequence: TGTGCCTGGAGTGTAAGCCCGGAGACCCAGTACTTC. It translates to CAWSVSPETQYF.